This T cell receptor beta chain was obtained from a study of T cell repertoires in cytomegalovirus infection. The CDR3 totals 14 residues. With 0 bases removed from V and 6 bases from J, the gap between germline ends came to 14 bases. Germline V gives CDR1 SQVTM, CDR2 ANQGSEA. TCRdb reprocessed the reads with MiXCR, giving one entry per CDR3 protein. Seen here are approximately 1,000,000 distinct CDR3 sequences, about 33% observed once, and the top ten hold over 10%. This clonotype appeared a few times. Antigen specificity is unknown. This receptor was identified in a human donor in good health (CMV status not recorded). Some clones in this sample may be carry-over from other donors' samples. The material was cultured CD8+ T cells from PBMCs, obtained from culture after CMV antigen stimulation. The V call is TRBV29-1, the J call TRBJ1-1, with D perhaps TRBD1 (5 bases). CDR3 in amino acids: CSVEDPGSGAEAFF. The DNA for the CDR3 is TGCAGCGTTGAAGATCCAGGGAGTGGGGCTGAAGCTTTCTTT.